This TCR beta chain was obtained from a study of CD8 T cells in Susac syndrome. Random hexamers were used to reverse transcribe an amount of about 0.45 to 1 ug RNA. One entry per CDR3 protein results from TCRdb running MiXCR on the immunoSEQ multiplex PCR reads. The sample lists 250,000 to 300,000 distinct CDR3 sequences, roughly 84% occurring once. The V gene end was trimmed by 3 bases and the J gene end by 3 bases; junction bases not matched to a gene: 11. Germline-derived CDR1 and CDR2 are WNHNN and SYGVQD (reference sequence). This CDR3 has 17 amino acids. The sample was CD8+ T cells from PBMCs. V gene TRBV10-1 combines with J gene TRBJ2-1; 7 bases map to TRBD2. This sequence was found in a human donor with multiple sclerosis. CDR3 region: CASSELSGRDFYNEQFF. The CDR3 DNA follows: TGCGCCAGCAGTGAACTCTCAGGGAGGGACTTCTACAATGAGCAGTTCTTC.